This passage covers 29 T cell receptor beta chains from one sample sequenced in a study of blood T cells in healthy people across ages. A sample-barcoded 5' primer and a J-beta primer mix were used in a second PCR of about 6 to 11 cycles. One entry per CDR3 protein results from TCRdb running MiXCR on the 5' RACE reads. The sample records around 400,000 distinct CDR3 sequences, about 49% being singletons. The sample comprised blood. These receptors came from a man between 60 and 75 years old in good health.

V is TRBV3-1 and J is TRBJ2-4, with unresolved D. Germline lookup yields CDR1 LGHDT and CDR2 YNNKEL (reference sequence). This CDR3 has 17 residues. The V gene lost 0 bases and the J gene lost 0 bases, with 12 bases spanning the gap. This CDR3 is CASSQDPTAIAKNIQYF. CDR3 in DNA: TGTGCCAGCAGCCAAGACCCGACGGCAATAGCCAAAAACATTCAGTACTTC.

Only one count was recorded for this clonotype. The chain recombines TRBV4-3 with TRBJ2-1; TRBD2 matches 7 bases. The CDR3 loop spans 18 amino acids. Trimming removed 0 bases from V and 4 bases from J; junction bases left unmatched: 12. The germline CDR1 and CDR2 sequences are LGHNA and YSLEER. CDR3 residues: CASSQDRGAGAGYNEQFF. CDR3 sequence (DNA): TGCGCCAGCAGCCAAGACCGAGGGGCGGGAGCGGGGTACAATGAGCAGTTCTTC.

The sample holds a few counts of this clonotype. This chain links TRBV7-8 with TRBJ2-4, with 7 positions matching TRBD2. The J call is doubtful: the DNA matches TRBJ2-7 better. The CDR3 spans 14 residues. CDR1 and CDR2 (germline): SGHVS, FQNEAQ. CDR3 residues: CASSLGLADYEQYF. The CDR3 coding sequence is TGTGCCAGCAGCTTAGGGCTAGCGGACTACGAGCAGTACTTC.

A few counts support this clonotype. CDR3 amino acids: CASSPTRVSSYEQYF. The CDR3 nucleotides read TGTGCCAGCAGTCCCACTAGGGTCAGCTCCTACGAGCAGTACTTC. The chain employs TRBV12-3 or TRBV12-4 and TRBJ2-7; TRBD2 might be the D (5 bases). The CDR3 totals 15 residues. V shed 5 bases and J shed 0 bases, with 14 bases lying between them.

As concerns this clonotype: A junction end diverges from the germline sequence, so it may reflect a read error. The chain employs TRBV23-1 and TRBJ2-3; D may be TRBD1 (6 bases). TRBV23-1 is an open reading frame, and its role is uncertain. The CDR3 runs to 17 residues. The CDR3 spells CASSHCGDRKPTGTQYF. CDR3 DNA sequence: TGCGCCAGCAGTCATTGCGGAGACAGGAAACCCACAGGTACGCAGTATTTT.

The chain is built from TRBV20-1 and TRBJ2-7; TRBD2 matches 13 bases. The DNA matches TRBJ2-1 better at its end, which makes the J call doubtful. There are 14 residues in the CDR3. Per the germline V gene, CDR1 is DFQATT and CDR2 is SNEGSKA (reference sequence). The CDR3 nucleotides read TGCAGTGCCCCGGGACTAGCGGGGTACAATGAGCAGTTCTTC. Amino acid sequence: CSAPGLAGYNEQFF.

This clonotype was counted once. One end of the junction varies from germline; a read error may be responsible. This chain joins TRBV7-9 and TRBJ2-1, with 9 bases lining up with TRBD2. Germline CDR1 and CDR2: SEHNR and FQNEAQ (reference sequence). CDR3 length: 16 amino acids. CDR3 nucleotides: TGTGCCAGCGGCTTAGAGGTTAGCGGGAGATACAATGAGCAGTTCTTC. Translated: CASGLEVSGRYNEQFF.

This chain links TRBV7-9 with TRBJ2-1; the match to TRBD1 covers 8 bases. V shed 5 bases and J 13 bases; nucleotides not matched to a gene: 13. The CDR3 extends over 14 amino acids. CDR1 and CDR2 (germline): SEHNR, FQNEAQ (reference sequence). CDR3: CASSNNGQGWGQFF. CDR3 DNA sequence: TGTGCCAGCAGCAACAACGGACAGGGATGGGGTCAGTTCTTC.

V is TRBV4-2 and J is TRBJ2-5; no clear D gene. This CDR3 spans 14 amino acids. The V end lost 0 bases, the J end lost 0 bases, and 5 bases lay between the germline ends. CDR1 is LGHNA and CDR2 is YNFKEQ in the germline V gene. This CDR3 reads CASSQDGNQETQYF. CDR3 DNA: TGTGCCAGCAGCCAAGACGGCAACCAAGAGACCCAGTACTTC.

The chain is built from TRBV7-8 and TRBJ2-7; 10 positions agree with TRBD2. The CDR3 runs 16 residues. Germline-derived CDR1 and CDR2 are SGHVS and FQNEAQ. V lost 1 base and J lost 5; bases outside the gene matches: 8. CDR3 sequence reads: CASSLEAGGLWNEQYF. For the CDR3, the DNA is TGTGCCAGCAGCTTAGAAGCGGGGGGGCTCTGGAACGAGCAGTACTTC.

The V gene is TRBV3-1, the J gene TRBJ2-2; D is uncertain. From germline, CDR1 is LGHDT and CDR2 YNNKEL (reference sequence). This CDR3 is built from 14 residues. The V end lost 2 bases, the J end lost 1 base, and 5 bases lay between the germline ends. CDR3 in DNA: TGTGCCAGCAGCCAACTTATGAACACCGGGGAGCTGTTTTTT. Its translation: CASSQLMNTGELFF.

This clonotype was recorded many times. The chain is built from TRBV7-2 and TRBJ2-5, with a possible D match to TRBD2 (6 bases). The CDR3 runs to 13 residues. CDR1 SGHTA and CDR2 FQGNSA come from the germline V gene. Deletions cut 1 base from V and 6 bases from J, with 9 bases between. Written as DNA, the CDR3 is TGTGCCAGCAGCTTAGGACTAGGAAAGACCCAGTACTTC. This codes for CASSLGLGKTQYF.

This clonotype was picked up a small number of times. The rearrangement joins TRBV12-3 or TRBV12-4 to TRBJ1-2; possible D gene TRBD1, 6 bases. The CDR3 contains 15 residues. V dropped 3 bases and J dropped 2 bases, with 13 bases sitting between them. CDR3 nucleotides: TGTGCCAGCAGTTTGGGGGGGGCAGAGAACTATGGCTACACCTTC. Residues: CASSLGGAENYGYTF.

V gene TRBV6-1 combines with J gene TRBJ1-2, with D possibly matching TRBD1 (5 bases). The CDR3 runs 13 residues. V gave up 2 bases and J gave up 8 bases, with 12 bases separating them. Germline loops: CDR1 MNHNS, CDR2 SASEGT. Here the CDR3 DNA reads TGTGCCAGCAGTGAAAACCTCTGGGGGGGCTACACCTTC. It codes for CASSENLWGGYTF.

The CDR3 sequence: CATKKAGGPDEQFF. As DNA, the CDR3 is TGTGCCACAAAAAAAGCTGGAGGGCCGGATGAGCAGTTCTTC. This chain joins TRBV24-1 and TRBJ2-1, with D possibly matching TRBD2 (6 bases). This CDR3 has 14 amino acids. The ends were cut back, 10 bases at V and 8 bases at J, with 20 bases in the middle. Germline-derived CDR1 and CDR2 are KGHDR and SFDVKD.

This clonotype was seen only a few times. This sequence joins TRBV5-1 and TRBJ2-7, with 8 positions matching TRBD2. V trimming: 0 bases; J trimming: 5 bases; junction bases outside the gene matches: 13. CDR1 SGHRS and CDR2 YFSETQ come from the germline V gene. The CDR3 covers 17 residues. The CDR3 sequence is CASSLEAGDLSGHEQYF. In nucleotides, the CDR3 is TGCGCCAGCAGCTTGGAAGCGGGGGATCTCTCGGGACACGAGCAGTACTTC.

The chain recombines TRBV9 with TRBJ2-7; TRBD1 aligns across 7 bases. The assigned J gene may be wrong: the sequence end matches TRBJ2-5 better. The CDR3 runs 15 residues. The germline gives CDR1 SGDLS, CDR2 YYNGEE. The CDR3 sequence is CASSPTTGFGETQYF. The CDR3 nucleotides read TGTGCCAGCAGCCCGACGACAGGGTTTGGAGAGACCCAGTACTTC.

As for this clonotype: An end of the junction does not agree with germline; a read error may underlie this. The chain recombines TRBV6-5 with TRBJ2-1; D ambiguous. The CDR3 is made up of 13 amino acids. Germline V lookup: CDR1 MNHEY, CDR2 SVGAGI. The CDR3 coding sequence is TGTGCCAGCAGTGACTCAGACGTTCGTGAGCAGTTCTTC. This encodes CASSDSDVREQFF.

The V and J genes are TRBV7-2 and TRBJ2-5; no clear D gene. Trimming stripped 5 bases from V and 1 base from J, with 14 bases between. The germline V gene encodes CDR1 SGHTA and CDR2 FQGNSA. The CDR3 is 15 amino acids. The CDR3 nucleotides are TGTGCCAGCAGCCGGACCAGAGATTTCCAAGAGACCCAGTACTTC. It yields the protein CASSRTRDFQETQYF.

This clonotype was detected a few times. The CDR3, as DNA: TGTGCCAGCAGCTTAGGGCCAGGGGGTAATTCACCCCTCCACTTT. It is translated as CASSLGPGGNSPLHF. The rearrangement links TRBV7-2 to TRBJ1-6; TRBD1 matches at 7 bases. Germline CDR1 reads SGHTA; CDR2 reads FQGNSA. This CDR3 region has 15 residues. With V trimmed by 1 base and J by 6 bases, 3 bases remained unmatched.

Comment on this clonotype: The junction does not match germline at one end; this may be a read error. The chain recombines TRBV7-2 with TRBJ2-6, with TRBD1 matching over 8 bases. Per the germline V gene, CDR1 is SGHTA and CDR2 is FQGNSA. CDR3 size: 17 residues. In nucleotides, the CDR3 is TGTGCCAGCAGCTCGGGACAGGCCCTCTCTGGGGCCACCGTCCTGACTTTC. Its protein is CASSSGQALSGATVLTF.

CDR3 region: CASSLTPGQRTPNEQFF. CDR3 coding DNA: TGCGCCAGCAGCTTGACTCCGGGACAGAGGACACCCAATGAGCAGTTCTTC. The chain uses TRBV5-1 and TRBJ2-1, with 7 bases lining up with TRBD1. The length of the CDR3 is 17 residues. The junction had 13 bases not matched to a gene; V was cut back by 1 base and J by 6 bases. From germline, CDR1 is SGHRS and CDR2 YFSETQ.

This chain joins TRBV2 and TRBJ1-5; 8 bases line up with TRBD1. J lost 5 bases, V lost 5 bases, and 11 bases had no gene match. Germline V gene sequence: CDR1 SNHLY, CDR2 FYNNEI. The CDR3 spans 16 residues. The CDR3 loop reads CASSPPTGARDQPQHF. The CDR3 DNA reads as TGTGCCAGCAGTCCTCCGACAGGGGCGAGAGATCAGCCCCAGCATTTT. Full variable domain (rest looked up from reference TRBV2 and TRBJ1-5): EPEVTQTPSHQVTQMGQEVILRCVPISNHLYFYWYRQILGQKVEFLVSFYNNEISEKSEIFDDQFSVERPDGSNFTLKIRSTKLEDSAMYFCASSPPTGARDQPQHFGDGTRLSIL.

The chain employs TRBV10-3 and TRBJ1-6; TRBD1 is a possible D gene (6 bases). Trimming pared 4 bases from V and 5 bases from J, leaving 9 bases between. Germline-derived CDR1 and CDR2 are ENHRY and SYGVKD. This CDR3 is built from 14 residues. The CDR3 is CAISAGANNSPLHF. The DNA of the CDR3 is TGTGCCATCAGTGCGGGGGCCAATAATTCACCCCTCCACTTT.

This clonotype has ten or more counts. The chain joins TRBV20-1 to TRBJ2-5, with D perhaps TRBD2 (6 bases). The germline V and J ends were trimmed by 3 bases and 2 bases, with 10 bases remaining between them. The germline CDR1 and CDR2 sequences are DFQATT and SNEGSKA (reference sequence). The CDR3 runs 13 residues. The CDR3 DNA follows: TGCAGTGCTAGCGGGGGTGGGCAAGAGACCCAGTACTTC. Translating it yields CSASGGGQETQYF.

The V call is TRBV11-2, the J call TRBJ2-2; 7 nucleotides match TRBD2. The CDR3 has 15 amino acids. Trimming at V came to 3 bases and at J to 6 bases, leaving 7 bases not matched to a gene. CDR1 is SGHAT and CDR2 is FQNNGV in the germline V gene. In DNA form, the CDR3 reads TGTGCCAGCAGCTTCTCGCGGGGGACGGCCGGGGAGCTGTTTTTT. This sequence encodes CASSFSRGTAGELFF.

This clonotype was picked up a small number of times. The chain uses TRBV29-1 and TRBJ1-1; D ambiguous. The length of the CDR3 is 11 residues. With 4 bases removed from V and 1 base from J, the gap between germline ends came to 4 bases. Germline V CDR1 and CDR2: SQVTM, ANQGSEA. CDR3 residues: CSVGRNTEAFF. The CDR3 DNA is TGCAGCGTTGGAAGGAACACTGAAGCTTTCTTT. The complete variable domain, with remaining parts taken from reference TRBV29-1 and TRBJ1-1, reads SAVISQKPSRDICQRGTSLTIQCQVDSQVTMMFWYRQQPGQSLTLIATANQGSEATYESGFVIDKFPISRPNLTFSTLTVSNMSPEDSSIYLCSVGRNTEAFFGQGTRLTVV.

The rearrangement joins TRBV5-1 to TRBJ2-5; possibly TRBD1 for D (6 bases). Germline assignment: CDR1 SGHRS and CDR2 YFSETQ. The CDR3 is 13 residues long. Trimming took 4 bases from V and 5 from J, leaving 12 bases between them. Here the CDR3 DNA reads TGCGCCAGCAGCGCACAGGGTACCGAGACCCAGTACTTC. This gives the protein CASSAQGTETQYF. The variable domain in full, with the rest retrieved from reference TRBV5-1 and TRBJ2-5, is KAGVTQTPRYLIKTRGQQVTLSCSPISGHRSVSWYQQTPGQGLQFLFEYFSETQRNKGNFPGRFSGRQFSNSRSEMNVSTLELGDSALYLCASSAQGTETQYFGPGTRLLVL.

The chain joins TRBV20-1 to TRBJ1-5; D remains ambiguous. In germline, CDR1 is DFQATT, CDR2 SNEGSKA (reference sequence). V lost 5 bases, J lost 0 bases, and 14 bases lay in between. The CDR3 has 15 amino acids. The CDR3 loop is CSASRPGDSNQPQHF. CDR3 bases: TGCAGTGCTTCTCGACCCGGGGATAGCAATCAGCCCCAGCATTTT.